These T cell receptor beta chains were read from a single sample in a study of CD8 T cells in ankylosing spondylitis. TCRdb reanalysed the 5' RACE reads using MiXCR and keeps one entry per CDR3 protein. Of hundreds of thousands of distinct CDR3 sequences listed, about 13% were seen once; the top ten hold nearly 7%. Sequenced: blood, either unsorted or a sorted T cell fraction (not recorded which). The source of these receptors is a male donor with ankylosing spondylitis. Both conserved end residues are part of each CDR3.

CDR3 protein: CASSLGVSSQPQHF; V gene: TRBV5-6
CDR3 protein: CASSSEMWTEAFF; V gene: TRBV27
CDR3 protein: CASSGRTGNQETQYF; V gene: TRBV7-9
CDR3 protein: CASSLGFRAGELFF; V gene: TRBV5-1
CDR3 protein: CATSDTGQGPSTDTQYF; V gene: TRBV24-1
CDR3 protein: CATSREMIGHFSDGANVLTF; V gene: TRBV15
CDR3 protein: CASNLQGDEKLFF; V gene: TRBV5-4
CDR3 protein: CASSLSGRLSRKDLQFF; V gene: TRBV7-9
CDR3 protein: CSAMPGQGYNVLTF; V gene: TRBV20-1
CDR3 protein: CSVSDRGTNEKLFF; V gene: TRBV29-1
CDR3 protein: CSARGLNAENTEAFF; V gene: TRBV20-1
CDR3 protein: CASSKGRKDRGPDTQYF; V gene: TRBV5-1
CDR3 protein: CSARGGDGIPYEQYF; V gene: TRBV20-1
CDR3 protein: CASSLRSGRVTNYGYTF; V gene: TRBV7-8
CDR3 protein: CASSLISTGGETQYF; V gene: TRBV5-6
CDR3 protein: CASTSTEYNEQFF; V gene: TRBV12-3/TRBV12-4
CDR3 protein: CSVYGGAHEKLFF; V gene: TRBV29-1
CDR3 protein: CSARGSKSTDTQYF; V gene: TRBV20-1
CDR3 protein: CASSPNRGLGNEQFF; V gene: TRBV11-2
CDR3 protein: CASSAFRGQPQHF; V gene: TRBV27
CDR3 protein: CATVKLSNQPQHF; V gene: TRBV6-1
CDR3 protein: CSVVPENGDTQYF; V gene: TRBV29-1
CDR3 protein: CASSPPGTGRRTEAFF; V gene: TRBV3-1
CDR3 protein: CASTLTSGSSSYNEQFF; V gene: TRBV19
CDR3 protein: CSVVKANYGYTF; V gene: TRBV29-1
CDR3 protein: CASSLSPFYNEQFF; V gene: TRBV5-1
CDR3 protein: CASLSGRGHNEQFF; V gene: TRBV5-6
CDR3 protein: CASSQGTGWETQYF; V gene: TRBV4-2
CDR3 protein: CASSLTWTSGMQYF; V gene: TRBV7-2
CDR3 protein: CASSRAGPHQPQHF; V gene: TRBV2
CDR3 protein: CASSFRENYGYTF; V gene: TRBV12-3/TRBV12-4
CDR3 protein: CASSLGRTSGANVLTF; V gene: TRBV4-2
CDR3 protein: CASSLPTDTQYF; V gene: TRBV7-9
CDR3 protein: CSARVLAGGDTGELFF; V gene: TRBV20-1
CDR3 protein: CASRGQRIETQYF; V gene: TRBV12-3/TRBV12-4
CDR3 protein: CASSQGGTAKAFF; V gene: TRBV4-1
CDR3 protein: CASSLESGSPYEQYF; V gene: TRBV7-2
CDR3 protein: CASSSALAGQPQHF; V gene: TRBV7-9
CDR3 protein: CASSQTLTGFRQDEQFF; V gene: TRBV4-2
CDR3 protein: CSARSRYSNQPQHF; V gene: TRBV20-1
CDR3 protein: CASSYNGPYEQYF; V gene: TRBV6-6
CDR3 protein: CASSLAPRAGNTIYF; V gene: TRBV7-2
CDR3 protein: CSSSRGQGTDTQYF; V gene: TRBV29-1
CDR3 protein: CASSPRGDSYNEQFF; V gene: TRBV5-1
CDR3 protein: CASSAGGGYNEQFF; V gene: TRBV12-3/TRBV12-4
CDR3 protein: CASSEWRQTNEKLFF; V gene: TRBV25-1
CDR3 protein: CASSYLVNNEQFF; V gene: TRBV3-1
CDR3 protein: CASSPMRNEQYF; V gene: TRBV7-9
CDR3 protein: CASSYGRGLLINTGEPFF; V gene: TRBV5-1
CDR3 protein: CASGLGISGANVLTF; V gene: TRBV12-3/TRBV12-4
CDR3 protein: CASSEEYQPQHF; V gene: TRBV6-1
CDR3 protein: CASSPRSDPAGTQYF; V gene: TRBV18
CDR3 protein: CASSSQGVNYGYTF; V gene: TRBV7-9
CDR3 protein: CASSNPAGASYEQYF; V gene: TRBV25-1
CDR3 protein: CSVMTGGRNTGELFF; V gene: TRBV29-1
CDR3 protein: CASSRRDQNTGELFF; V gene: TRBV7-9
CDR3 protein: CASSQVGTKNIQYF; V gene: TRBV3-1
CDR3 protein: CAWSPAGQGNQPQHF; V gene: TRBV30
CDR3 protein: CSFIPSGRKEETQYF; V gene: TRBV20-1
CDR3 protein: CASSSLTAGETQYF; V gene: TRBV12-3/TRBV12-4